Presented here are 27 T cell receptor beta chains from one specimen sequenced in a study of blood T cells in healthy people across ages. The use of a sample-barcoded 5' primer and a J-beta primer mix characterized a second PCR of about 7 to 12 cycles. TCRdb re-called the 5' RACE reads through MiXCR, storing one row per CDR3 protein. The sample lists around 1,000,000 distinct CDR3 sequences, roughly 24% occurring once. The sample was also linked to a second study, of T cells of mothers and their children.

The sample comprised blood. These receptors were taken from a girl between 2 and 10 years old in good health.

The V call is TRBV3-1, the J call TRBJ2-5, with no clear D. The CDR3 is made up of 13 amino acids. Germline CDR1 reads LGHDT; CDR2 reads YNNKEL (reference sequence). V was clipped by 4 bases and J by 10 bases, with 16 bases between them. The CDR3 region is CASSPTPDPDQYF. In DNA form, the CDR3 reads TGTGCCAGCAGCCCTACGCCAGACCCTGACCAGTACTTC.

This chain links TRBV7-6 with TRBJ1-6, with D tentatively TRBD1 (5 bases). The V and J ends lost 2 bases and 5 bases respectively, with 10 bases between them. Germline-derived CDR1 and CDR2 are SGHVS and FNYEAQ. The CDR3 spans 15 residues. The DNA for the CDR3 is TGTGCCAGCAGCTTACGGGACGGGCATAATTCACCCCTCCACTTT. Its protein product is CASSLRDGHNSPLHF.

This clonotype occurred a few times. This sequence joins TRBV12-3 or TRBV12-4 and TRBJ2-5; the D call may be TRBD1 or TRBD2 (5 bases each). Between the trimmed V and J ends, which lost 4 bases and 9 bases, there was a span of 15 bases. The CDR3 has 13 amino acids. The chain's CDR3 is CASSSSDRGSQYF. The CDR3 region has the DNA TGTGCCAGCAGTTCTTCCGACAGAGGGTCCCAGTACTTC.

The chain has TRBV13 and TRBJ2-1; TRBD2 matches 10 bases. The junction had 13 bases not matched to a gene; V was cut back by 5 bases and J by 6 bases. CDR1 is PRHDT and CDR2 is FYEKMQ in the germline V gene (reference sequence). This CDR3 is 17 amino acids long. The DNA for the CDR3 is TGTGCCAGCAGCCAGTACCTAGCGGGGGCCTCGGGCAATGAGCAGTTCTTC. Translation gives CASSQYLAGASGNEQFF.

CDR3 DNA: TGTGCCAGCAGCCAGGGACTAGCGGGCCCCACAGGAACGCAGTATTTT. Protein sequence: CASSQGLAGPTGTQYF. The chain joins TRBV3-1 to TRBJ2-3; 12 positions agree with TRBD2. The CDR3 is made up of 16 amino acids. The germline gives CDR1 LGHDT, CDR2 YNNKEL (reference sequence). Unmatched junction bases numbered 10, after V lost 3 bases and J lost 9 bases.

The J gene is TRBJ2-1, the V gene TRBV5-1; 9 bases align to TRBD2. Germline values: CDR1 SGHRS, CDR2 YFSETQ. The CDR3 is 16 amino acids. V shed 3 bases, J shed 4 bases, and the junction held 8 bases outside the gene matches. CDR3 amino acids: CASSSLFAGGYNEQFF. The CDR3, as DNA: TGCGCCAGCAGCTCCTTGTTCGCGGGAGGGTACAATGAGCAGTTCTTC.

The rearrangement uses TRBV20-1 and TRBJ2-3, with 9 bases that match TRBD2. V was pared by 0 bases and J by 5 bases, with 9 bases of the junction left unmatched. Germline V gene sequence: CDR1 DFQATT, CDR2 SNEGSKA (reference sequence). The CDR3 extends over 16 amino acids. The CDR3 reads CSARDSLAGRGDTQYF. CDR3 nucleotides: TGCAGTGCTAGAGACTCCCTAGCGGGGCGAGGAGATACGCAGTATTTT.

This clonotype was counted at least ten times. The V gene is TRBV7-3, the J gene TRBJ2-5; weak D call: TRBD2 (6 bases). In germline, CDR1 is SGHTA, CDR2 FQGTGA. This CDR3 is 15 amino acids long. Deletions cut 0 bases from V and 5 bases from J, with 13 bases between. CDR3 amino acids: CASSLTSGGVETQYF. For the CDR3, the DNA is TGTGCCAGCAGCTTAACTAGCGGAGGCGTGGAGACCCAGTACTTC.

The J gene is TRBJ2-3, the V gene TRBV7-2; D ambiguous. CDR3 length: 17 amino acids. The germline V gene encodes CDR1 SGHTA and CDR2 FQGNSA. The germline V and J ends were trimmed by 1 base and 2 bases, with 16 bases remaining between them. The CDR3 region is CASSLGGHLTTTDTQYF. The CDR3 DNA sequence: TGTGCCAGCAGCTTAGGTGGCCACCTCACTACCACAGATACGCAGTATTTT.

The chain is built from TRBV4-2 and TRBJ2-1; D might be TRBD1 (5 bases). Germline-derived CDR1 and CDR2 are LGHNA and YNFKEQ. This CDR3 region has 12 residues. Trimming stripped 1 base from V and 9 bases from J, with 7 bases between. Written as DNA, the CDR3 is TGTGCCAGCAGCCAAGGTGGGGCTGAGCAGTTCTTC. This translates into CASSQGGAEQFF.

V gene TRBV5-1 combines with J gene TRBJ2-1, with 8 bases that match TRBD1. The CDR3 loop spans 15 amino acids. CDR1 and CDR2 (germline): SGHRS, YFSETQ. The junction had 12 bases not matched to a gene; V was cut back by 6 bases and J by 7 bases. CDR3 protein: CASKDRDPLLNEQFF. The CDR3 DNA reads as TGCGCCAGCAAGGACAGGGACCCCCTTTTGAATGAGCAGTTCTTC. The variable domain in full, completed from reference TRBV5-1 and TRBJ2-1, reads KAGVTQTPRYLIKTRGQQVTLSCSPISGHRSVSWYQQTPGQGLQFLFEYFSETQRNKGNFPGRFSGRQFSNSRSEMNVSTLELGDSALYLCASKDRDPLLNEQFFGPGTRLTVL.

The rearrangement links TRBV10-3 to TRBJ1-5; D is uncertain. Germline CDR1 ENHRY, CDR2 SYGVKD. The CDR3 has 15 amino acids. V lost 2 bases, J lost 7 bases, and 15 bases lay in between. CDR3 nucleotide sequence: TGTGCCATCAGTGAGGGATTTAAGGCGGGGCAGCCCCAGCATTTT. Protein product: CAISEGFKAGQPQHF.

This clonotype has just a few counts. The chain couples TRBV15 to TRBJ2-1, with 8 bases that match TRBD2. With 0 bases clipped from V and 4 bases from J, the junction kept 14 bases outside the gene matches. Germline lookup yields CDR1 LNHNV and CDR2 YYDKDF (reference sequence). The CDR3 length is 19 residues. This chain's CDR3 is CATSRDGPLTGGRYNEQFF. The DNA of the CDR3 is TGTGCCACCAGCAGAGATGGGCCCCTAACGGGAGGGAGATACAATGAGCAGTTCTTC.

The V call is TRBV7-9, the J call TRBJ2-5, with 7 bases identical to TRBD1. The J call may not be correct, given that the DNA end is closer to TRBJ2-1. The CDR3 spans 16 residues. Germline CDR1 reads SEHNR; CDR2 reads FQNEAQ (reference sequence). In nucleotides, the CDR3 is TGTGCCAGCAGGCCTAAGAATCCAGGGGGCTACAATGAGCAGTTCTTC. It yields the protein CASRPKNPGGYNEQFF.

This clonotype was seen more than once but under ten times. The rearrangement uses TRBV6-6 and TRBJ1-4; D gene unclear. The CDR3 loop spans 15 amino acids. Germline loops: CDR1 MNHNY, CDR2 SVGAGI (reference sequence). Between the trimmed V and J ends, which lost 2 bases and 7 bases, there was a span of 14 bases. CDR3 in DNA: TGTGCCAGCAGTTACCCGATCAGCGAGGGTGAAAAACTGTTTTTT. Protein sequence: CASSYPISEGEKLFF.

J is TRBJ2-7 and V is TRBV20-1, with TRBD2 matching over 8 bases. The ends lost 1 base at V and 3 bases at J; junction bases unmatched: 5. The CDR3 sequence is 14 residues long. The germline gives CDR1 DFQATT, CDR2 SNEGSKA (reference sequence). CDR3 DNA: TGCAGTGCTAGAGTGTTGGGACTAGGCTACGAGCAGTACTTC. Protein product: CSARVLGLGYEQYF.

The CDR3 region has the DNA TGTGCCAGCAGCTTAAACTATATGGCGGAATCCTACAATGAGCAGTTCTTC. It translates to CASSLNYMAESYNEQFF. This sequence joins TRBV9 and TRBJ2-1; D uncertain. CDR3 length equals 17 residues. Germline V gene sequence: CDR1 SGDLS, CDR2 YYNGEE. V lost 4 bases and J 1 base, leaving 18 bases between the germline ends.

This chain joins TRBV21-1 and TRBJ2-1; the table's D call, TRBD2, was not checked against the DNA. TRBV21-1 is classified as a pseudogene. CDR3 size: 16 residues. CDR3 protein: CASSKVSGSSYNEQFF. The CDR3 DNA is TGTGCCAGCAGCAAAGTTAGCGGAAGCTCCTACAATGAGCAGTTCTTC.

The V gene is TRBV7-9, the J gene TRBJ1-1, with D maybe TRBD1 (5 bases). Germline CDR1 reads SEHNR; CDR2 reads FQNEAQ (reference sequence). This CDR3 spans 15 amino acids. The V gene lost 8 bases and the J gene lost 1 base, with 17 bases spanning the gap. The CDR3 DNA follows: TGTGCCAGCGGCGCCCGACAGTTGGGGAACACTGAAGCTTTCTTT. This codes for CASGARQLGNTEAFF.

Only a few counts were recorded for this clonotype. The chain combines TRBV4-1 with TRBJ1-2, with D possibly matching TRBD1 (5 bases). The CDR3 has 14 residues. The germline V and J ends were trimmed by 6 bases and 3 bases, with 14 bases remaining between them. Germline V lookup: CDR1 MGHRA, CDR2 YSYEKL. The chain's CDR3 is CASRPRQGDYGYTF. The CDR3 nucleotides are TGCGCCAGCAGGCCCCGGCAGGGTGACTATGGCTACACCTTC.

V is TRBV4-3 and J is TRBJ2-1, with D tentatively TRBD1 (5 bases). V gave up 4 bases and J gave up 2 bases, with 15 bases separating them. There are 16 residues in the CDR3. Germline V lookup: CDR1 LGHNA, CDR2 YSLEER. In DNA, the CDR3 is TGCGCCAGCAGCCCAGGGCATAACCCCCCCTACAATGAGCAGTTCTTC. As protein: CASSPGHNPPYNEQFF.

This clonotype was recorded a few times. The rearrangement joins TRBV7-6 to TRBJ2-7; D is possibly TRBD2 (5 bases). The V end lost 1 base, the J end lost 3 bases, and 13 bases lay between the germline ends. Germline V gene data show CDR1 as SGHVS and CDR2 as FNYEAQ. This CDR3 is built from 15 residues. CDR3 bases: TGTGCCAGCAGCTTAGGCGCTAGCTCCTTCTACGAGCAGTACTTC. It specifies CASSLGASSFYEQYF. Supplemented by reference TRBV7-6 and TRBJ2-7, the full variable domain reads GAGVSQSPRYKVTKRGQDVALRCDPISGHVSLYWYRQALGQGPEFLTYFNYEAQQDKSGLPNDRFSAERPEGSISTLTIQRTEQRDSAMYRCASSLGASSFYEQYFGPGTRLTVT.

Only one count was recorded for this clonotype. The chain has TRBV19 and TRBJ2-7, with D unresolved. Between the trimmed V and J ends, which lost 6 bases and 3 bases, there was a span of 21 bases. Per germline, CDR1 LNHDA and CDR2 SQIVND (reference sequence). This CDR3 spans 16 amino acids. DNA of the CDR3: TGTGCCAGTAGCCAATCAACGGACGCCGGATTCTACGAGCAGTACTTC. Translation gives CASSQSTDAGFYEQYF. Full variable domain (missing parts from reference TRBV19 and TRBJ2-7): DGGITQSPKYLFRKEGQNVTLSCEQNLNHDAMYWYRQDPGQGLRLIYYSQIVNDFQKGDIAEGYSVSREKKESFPLTVTSAQKNPTAFYLCASSQSTDAGFYEQYFGPGTRLTVT.

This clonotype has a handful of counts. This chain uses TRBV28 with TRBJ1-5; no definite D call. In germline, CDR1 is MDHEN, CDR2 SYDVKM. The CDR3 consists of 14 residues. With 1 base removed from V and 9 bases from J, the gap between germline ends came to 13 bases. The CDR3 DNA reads TGTGCCAGCAGTTTATACGGTCCCGTTTGGCCCCAGCATTTT. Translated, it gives CASSLYGPVWPQHF.

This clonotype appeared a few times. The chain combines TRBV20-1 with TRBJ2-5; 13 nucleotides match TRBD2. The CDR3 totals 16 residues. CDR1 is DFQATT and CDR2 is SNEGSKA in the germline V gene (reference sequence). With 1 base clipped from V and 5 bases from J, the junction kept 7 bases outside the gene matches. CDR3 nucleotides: TGCAGTGCTAGAGCTAGGACTAGCGGGGGTGGGGAGACCCAGTACTTC. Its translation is CSARARTSGGGETQYF.

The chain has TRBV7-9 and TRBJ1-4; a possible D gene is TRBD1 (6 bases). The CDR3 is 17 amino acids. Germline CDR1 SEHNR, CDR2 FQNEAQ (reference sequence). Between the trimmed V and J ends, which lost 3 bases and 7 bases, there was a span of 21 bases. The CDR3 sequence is CASSFWGLDGEPEKLFF. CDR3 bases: TGTGCCAGCAGCTTTTGGGGGCTCGACGGGGAACCTGAAAAACTGTTTTTT.

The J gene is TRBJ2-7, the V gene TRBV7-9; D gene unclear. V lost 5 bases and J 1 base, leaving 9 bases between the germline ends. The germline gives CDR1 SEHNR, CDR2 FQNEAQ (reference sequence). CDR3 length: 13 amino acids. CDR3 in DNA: TGTGCCAGCAGCAATGTCGGTTCCTACGAGCAGTACTTC. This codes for CASSNVGSYEQYF.